These T cell receptor beta chains were read from a single sample in a study of T cell responses to AZD1222 COVID-19 vaccine. TCRdb's table, derived via immunoSEQ multiplex PCR, lists solely in-frame clones and lacks some. The table includes 150,000 or so clones, roughly nine tenths detected once. Sequencing was performed on peripheral blood, taken 28 days after the second AZD1222 dose. Receptors originate from an adult who received the AZD1222 COVID-19 vaccine. Each CDR3 is given with its conserved first and last residue. A D gene is named only where the DNA matches it firmly. Not every row has a clone size; where given, it reads once, few, many or a size class.

TRBV18,NA,NA,TRBJ1-2,TGTGCCAGCTCACCCCTAGGGTCCCGGAACTATGGCTACACCTTC,CASSPLGSRNYGYTF
TRBV11-2,TRBD1,once,TRBJ2-7,TGTGCCAGCAGCTTGACAGGGGACGAGCAGTACTTC,CASSLTGDEQYF
TRBV5-1,NA,once,TRBJ1-1,TGCGCCAGCAGCTTCCGTCTGAACACTGAAGCTTTCTTT,CASSFRLNTEAFF
TRBV13,NA,NA,TRBJ1-1,TGTGCCAGCAGCCCCGCGGGGGCCGGGACTGAAGCTTTCTTT,CASSPAGAGTEAFF
TRBV11-1,NA,once,TRBJ2-4,TGTGCCAGCAGCTTAGACAGGGTAGACATTCAGTACTTC,CASSLDRVDIQYF
TRBV6-1,NA,NA,TRBJ1-2,TGTGCCAGCAGTGAGGGACCGACTAACTATGGCTACACCTTC,CASSEGPTNYGYTF
TRBV11-2,TRBD2,NA,TRBJ2-1,TGTGCCAGCGAGGGAGGGTTTACCTACAATGAGCAGTTCTTC,CASEGGFTYNEQFF
TRBV5-1,TRBD1,NA,TRBJ2-2,TGCGCCAGCAGGGAAGGGACAGGGAACACCGGGGAGCTGTTTTTT,CASREGTGNTGELFF
TRBV4-2,TRBD2,few,TRBJ2-2,TGTGCCAGCAGCCAAGAAGTGACTAGCGTCGGCGGGGAGCTGTTTTTT,CASSQEVTSVGGELFF
TRBV7-2,TRBD1,NA,TRBJ1-2,TGTGCCAGCAGCTTCGGGACAGGACTCAGGGGCTACACCTTC,CASSFGTGLRGYTF
TRBV9,TRBD1,NA,TRBJ2-7,TGTGCCAGCAGCGGCTCTACCGGGACAGGGGGTACCTACGAGCAGTACTTC,CASSGSTGTGGTYEQYF
TRBV7-9,TRBD2,NA,TRBJ2-2,TGTGCCAGCAGCTCTAGCGGGGGGGCCACCGGGGAGCTGTTTTTT,CASSSSGGATGELFF
TRBV5-1,NA,NA,TRBJ1-4,TGCGCCAGTACCAGGGCGATTAATGAAAAACTGTTTTTT,CASTRAINEKLFF
TRBV6-6,NA,NA,TRBJ1-3,TGTGCCAGCAGTTTGGACAGTCCCTCTGGAAACACCATATATTTT,CASSLDSPSGNTIYF
TRBV5-1,NA,NA,TRBJ1-5,TGCGCCAGCAGCTTGGCCGGTCCACATAGCAATCAGCCCCAGCATTTT,CASSLAGPHSNQPQHF
TRBV4-1,NA,once,TRBJ1-5,TGCGCCAGCAGCCAGGGTGAGTGGGCTAGCAATCAGCCCCAGCATTTT,CASSQGEWASNQPQHF
TRBV5-1,TRBD1,NA,TRBJ1-1,TGCGCCAGCAGCTTGTTGGGACAGGGAAATGAAGCTTTCTTT,CASSLLGQGNEAFF
TRBV9,NA,few,TRBJ1-1,TGTGCCAGCAGCGTCTGGGGGAACACTGAAGCTTTCTTT,CASSVWGNTEAFF
TRBV18,TRBD1,NA,TRBJ1-4,TGTGCCAGCTCACCGGGACAGGGTGGAGAAAAACTGTTTTTT,CASSPGQGGEKLFF
TRBV11-3,TRBD2,NA,TRBJ2-2,TGTGCCAGCAGCTTAGGAGGGACTATACACACAGGGGAGCTGTTTTTT,CASSLGGTIHTGELFF
TRBV6-5,NA,NA,TRBJ2-7,TGTGCCAGCAGCATCAGGGATGGGTACGAGCAGTACTTC,CASSIRDGYEQYF
TRBV3-1/TRBV3-2,NA,NA,TRBJ1-6,TGTGCCAGCAGCCAACGGGGGTATAATAATTCACCCCTCCACTTT,CASSQRGYNNSPLHF
TRBV6-5,NA,few,TRBJ1-6,TGTGCCAGCGGCCCAGGGGTTTCACCCCTCCACTTT,CASGPGVSPLHF
TRBV11-1,TRBD1,NA,TRBJ1-1,TGTGCCAGCAGCACCGACAGGGTGGGAGCTTTCTTT,CASSTDRVGAFF
TRBV27,NA,once,TRBJ1-3,TGTGCCAGCAGTAGAAAAGGGGTATCTGGAAACACCATATATTTT,CASSRKGVSGNTIYF
TRBV19,TRBD2,NA,TRBJ2-1,TGTGCCAACCCAAAAAAGCGGGGGGGCTACAATGAGCAGTTCTTC,CANPKKRGGYNEQFF
TRBV12-3/TRBV12-4,NA,few,TRBJ2-1,TGTGCCAGCAGTTTTCGAACGTACAATGAGCAGTTCTTC,CASSFRTYNEQFF
TRBV6-6,NA,NA,TRBJ1-1,TGTGCCAGCAGTTGGGTAGCAATCCCTAGCACTGAAGCTTTCTTT,CASSWVAIPSTEAFF
TRBV29-1,NA,NA,TRBJ1-1,TGCAGCGTAGCGGGGCGGGAGACTGAAGCTTTCTTT,CSVAGRETEAFF
TRBV5-5,NA,NA,TRBJ1-5,TGTGCCAGCAGCTTTGCCAGCTATAGCAATCAGCCCCAGCATTTT,CASSFASYSNQPQHF
TRBV27,NA,NA,TRBJ2-7,TGTGCCAGCAGTCCTTACGGGACCGACAACTACGAGCAGTACTTC,CASSPYGTDNYEQYF
TRBV29-1,NA,once,TRBJ2-5,TGCAGCGTCCCCAGAGGGGGAGAGACCCAGTACTTC,CSVPRGGETQYF
TRBV4-2,NA,NA,TRBJ1-1,TGTGCCAGCAGCCAAGCCCCTCCCGGACTGTCGAACACTGAAGCTTTCTTT,CASSQAPPGLSNTEAFF
TRBV23-1,NA,NA,TRBJ1-2,TGCGCCAGCAGTTCTATATCCTATGGCTACACCTTC,CASSSISYGYTF
TRBV5-6,NA,NA,TRBJ2-5,TGTGCCAGCAGCTTAGATCAAGAGACCCAGTACTTC,CASSLDQETQYF
TRBV7-9,NA,NA,TRBJ2-7,TGTGCCAGCAGCTTAGACAACTACGAGCAGTACTTC,CASSLDNYEQYF